This TCR beta chain was profiled in a study of cytomegalovirus exposure and HLA in healthy donors. About the research overall: Later analysis reported that the 110 or so validation repertoires shared the platform of the approximately 690 first-cohort repertoires. General study points: Cytomegalovirus status was reportedly diagnosed by the classifier with high sensitivity and specificity. It was 150 or so TCR beta chains that were listed as cytomegalovirus-associated.

A remark on this clone: Its target is not known.

Looked up from germline, CDR1 is ENHRY and CDR2 is SYGVKD. Losses at the gene ends were 5 bases for V and 3 bases for J; bases not matched to a gene: 2. The CDR3 sequence is 13 residues long. The validation cohort, a group of 90 to 150 subjects, included the donors and was separate from the approximately 670-subject first cohort. The assay was immunoSEQ multiplex PCR, and TCRdb's table has in-frame clones only and misses some. The sample includes approximately 260,000 clones, approximately 83% of them seen just once. The specimen sequenced was PBMCs. This chain connects TRBV10-3 to TRBJ1-2; 8 nucleotides align to TRBD1. The sequence derives from a woman in her 30s in good health and CMV-seropositive. The CDR3 loop reads CAISLDRDYGYTF. CDR3 in DNA: TGTGCCATCAGTTTGGACAGGGACTATGGCTACACCTTC.